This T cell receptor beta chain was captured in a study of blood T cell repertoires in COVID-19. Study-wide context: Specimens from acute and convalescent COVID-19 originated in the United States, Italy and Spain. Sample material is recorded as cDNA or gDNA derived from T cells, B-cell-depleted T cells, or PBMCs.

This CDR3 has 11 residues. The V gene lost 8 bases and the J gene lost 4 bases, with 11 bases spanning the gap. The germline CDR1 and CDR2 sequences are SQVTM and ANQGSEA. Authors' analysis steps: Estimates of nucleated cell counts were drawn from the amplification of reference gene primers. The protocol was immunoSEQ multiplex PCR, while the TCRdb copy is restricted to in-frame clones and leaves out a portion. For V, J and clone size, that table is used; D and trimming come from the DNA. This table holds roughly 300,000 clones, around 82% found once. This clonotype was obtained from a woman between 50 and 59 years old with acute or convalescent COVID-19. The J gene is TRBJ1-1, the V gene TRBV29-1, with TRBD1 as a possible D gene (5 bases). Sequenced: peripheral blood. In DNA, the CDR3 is TGCAGCCCAACCCAGGGCACTGAAGCTTTCTTT. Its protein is CSPTQGTEAFF.